Sequencing of this T cell receptor beta chain was carried out in a study of blood T cell repertoires in COVID-19. Germline V gene sequence: CDR1 GTSNPN, CDR2 SVGIG (reference sequence). The CDR3 covers 16 residues. The V segment lost 0 bases and the J segment 10 bases; nucleotides outside the gene matches: 12. Measured with immunoSEQ multiplex PCR; TCRdb has only the in-frame clones, and not every one. The table has nearly 400,000 clones, just under 90% seen once. Sequencing input: PBMCs or T cells enriched from blood (not recorded which). This clonotype originated in a woman under 40 who had recovered from COVID-19. The chain carries TRBV30 and TRBJ1-6; 7 bases align to TRBD1. The CDR3 nucleotides read TGTGCCTGGAGTGTAGGGAGGTTACAGGGGCGCTCACCCCTCCACTTT. Translated, it gives CAWSVGRLQGRSPLHF.